This T cell receptor (beta chain) was recorded in a study of T cell responses to AZD1222 COVID-19 vaccine. Findings of the study overall: Spike-specific TCR breadth and depth grew following two AZD1222 doses. Spike as a whole was targeted by vaccine-associated CD4 TCRs, dominant at 160-218 and 743-854. Baseline seropositivity occurred in only a handful of AZD1222 recipients.

The germline gives CDR1 SGHAT, CDR2 FQNNGV. Trimming cost V 0 bases and J 5 bases, with 2 bases left between them. This CDR3 is built from 12 residues. Regarding this clone: Its antigen is undetermined.

TCRdb keeps only in-frame clones here, not all; method: immunoSEQ multiplex PCR. The sample yields 120,000 to 150,000 clones, roughly 88% seen once. The rearrangement uses TRBV11-2 and TRBJ1-5; D gene uncertain. Here the sequenced sample was peripheral blood, taken 28 days after the second AZD1222 dose. The receptor comes from an adult who received the AZD1222 COVID-19 vaccine. The CDR3 coding sequence is TGTGCCAGCAGCTTAGATGATCAGCCCCAGCATTTT. It codes for CASSLDDQPQHF.